This paragraph reports one T cell receptor (beta chain). The antigen remains undetermined. From the RT-PCR reads, TCRdb called clonotypes with MiXCR, one entry per CDR3 protein. The data show roughly 700,000 distinct CDR3 sequences, approximately 15% seen once. This CDR3 is 12 amino acids long. Between the trimmed V and J ends, which lost 1 base and 4 bases, there was a span of 3 bases. Looked up from germline, CDR1 is MGHRA and CDR2 is YSYEKL. These data come from a study of response to subunit inactivated influenza vaccine. Points from the study as a whole: Authors suggested seasonal influenza vaccinations each recruit few new T cells.

Sequencing used PBMCs from blood, obtained roughly 2 weeks before vaccination. The chain has TRBV4-1 and TRBJ2-3; no definite D call. The TCR was taken from a man in his fifties or sixties who received an inactivated influenza vaccine. The CDR3 spells CASSQVADTQYF. Written as DNA, the CDR3 is TGCGCCAGCAGCCAAGTTGCAGATACGCAGTATTTT.